This TCR beta chain was captured by sequencing in a study of blood T cell repertoires in COVID-19. On the study more broadly: Samples representing acute and convalescent COVID-19 were sourced from the United States, Italy and Spain. The cDNA or gDNA used as material had been derived from T cells, B-cell-depleted T cells, or PBMCs.

Per the authors' pipeline: It was from reference gene primer amplification that nucleated cell counts were estimated. The protocol was immunoSEQ multiplex PCR, while the TCRdb copy is restricted to in-frame clones and leaves out a portion. That table gives V, J and clone size, and the DNA gave D and trimming. The table records approximately 130,000 clones, more than 80% of them present only once. This CDR3 contains 17 residues. The germline CDR1 and CDR2 sequences are SGHNT and YYREEE (reference sequence). V shed 0 bases and J 7 bases; nucleotides not matched to a gene: 10. This TCR derives from a human donor in a cohort sampled during active COVID-19. Sequencing used peripheral blood. This rearrangement joins TRBV5-4 to TRBJ1-6; 7 nucleotides align to TRBD1. The CDR3 DNA follows: TGTGCCAGCAGCTTGGGGTCACAGGGGAGAGGGAATTCACCCCTCCACTTT. Translation gives CASSLGSQGRGNSPLHF.